The 21 T cell receptor beta chains reported below all come from one sample, sequenced in a study of a mutant IDH1 vaccine in newly diagnosed glioma. The time point is: baseline, week 1 (first vaccination visit). Treatment reported: pre-vaccination baseline after standard-of-care therapy. Data came from immunoSEQ multiplex PCR; TCRdb stores just in-frame clones and leaves some out. The data contain over 75,000 clones, about four fifths of them seen just once; the ten biggest clones take up roughly 7%. Sequencing used PBMCs, obtained from a glioma patient treated with radiotherapy, temozolomide or both. The origin of the receptors is a man aged 35 to 55 with glioma.

The gene calls are TRBV11-2 and TRBJ2-7; 14 nucleotides align to TRBD2. The germline V gene has CDR1 SGHAT and CDR2 FQNNGV. V was clipped by 8 bases and J by 0 bases; unmatched bases: 3. CDR3 length: 15 amino acids. CDR3 sequence: CASYGTSGGSYEQYF. The CDR3 bases are TGTGCCAGCTACGGGACTAGCGGGGGCTCCTACGAGCAGTACTTC.

The chain combines TRBV9 with TRBJ1-1; D not resolved. The CDR3 runs 14 residues. V shed 2 bases and J shed 1 base, with 9 bases lying between them. Per germline, CDR1 SGDLS and CDR2 YYNGEE. The CDR3 reads CASSVGSQNTEAFF. CDR3 DNA: TGTGCCAGCAGCGTGGGCAGTCAGAACACTGAAGCTTTCTTT.

The rearrangement uses TRBV4-1 and TRBJ2-1; 9 positions agree with TRBD2. V was pared by 0 bases and J by 2 bases, with 2 bases of the junction left unmatched. The CDR3 is 16 amino acids. The V gene's germline CDR1 is MGHRA and CDR2 YSYEKL. The CDR3 region is CASSQEGGGAYNEQFF. For the CDR3, the DNA is TGCGCCAGCAGCCAAGAGGGCGGGGGGGCCTACAATGAGCAGTTCTTC.

The genes are TRBV29-1 and TRBJ1-2, with TRBD1 matching over 7 bases. Germline values: CDR1 SQVTM, CDR2 ANQGSEA. Trimming at V came to 1 base and at J to 3 bases, leaving 5 bases not matched to a gene. The length of the CDR3 is 14 residues. The CDR3 spells CSVEGGGGDYGYTF. CDR3 sequence (DNA): TGCAGCGTTGAAGGTGGAGGGGGCGACTATGGCTACACCTTC.

V and J are TRBV2 and TRBJ2-7; TRBD1 matches at 8 bases. The CDR3 consists of 14 residues. Germline trimming cut 7 bases from V and 1 base from J; bases unmatched to any gene: 6. Germline values: CDR1 SNHLY, CDR2 FYNNEI. CDR3 sequence: CASKTQGVSYEQYF. The CDR3 DNA reads TGTGCCAGCAAGACACAGGGGGTATCCTACGAGCAGTACTTC.

The genes are TRBV6-5 and TRBJ2-1; no clear D. The V end lost 2 bases, the J end lost 8 bases, and 16 bases lay between the germline ends. The CDR3 has 15 amino acids. In germline, CDR1 is MNHEY, CDR2 SVGAGI. This CDR3 is CASSYGVEQKDEQFF. CDR3 DNA: TGTGCCAGCAGTTACGGAGTCGAACAGAAGGATGAGCAGTTCTTC.

This chain joins TRBV30 and TRBJ2-5; TRBD2 aligns across 13 bases. From germline, CDR1 is GTSNPN and CDR2 SVGIG (reference sequence). After removal of 0 bases from V and 4 bases from J, the junction contained 2 bases not matched to a gene. The CDR3 is 15 residues long. Here the CDR3 reads CAWSVTSGGAETQYF. CDR3 nucleotide sequence: TGTGCCTGGAGTGTAACTAGCGGGGGGGCAGAGACCCAGTACTTC.

The genes are TRBV7-9 and TRBJ1-1; D is undetermined. The CDR3 length is 15 residues. V lost 5 bases to trimming and J lost 0 bases, with 13 bases between them. CDR1 and CDR2 (germline): SEHNR, FQNEAQ (reference sequence). CDR3 loop: CASSPQRVVNTEAFF. Written as DNA, the CDR3 is TGTGCCAGCAGCCCCCAACGGGTGGTGAACACTGAAGCTTTCTTT.

V and J are TRBV2 and TRBJ2-7; 8 bases agree with TRBD1. The length of the CDR3 is 14 residues. Germline assignment: CDR1 SNHLY and CDR2 FYNNEI. The ends lost 4 bases at V and 6 bases at J; junction bases unmatched: 8. Here the CDR3 reads CASSGGQGAFEQYF. The CDR3 DNA is TGTGCCAGCAGTGGGGGGCAGGGGGCTTTCGAGCAGTACTTC.

Only one count was recorded for this clone. The chain has TRBV28 and TRBJ1-5, with D possibly matching TRBD1 (6 bases). Per the germline V gene, CDR1 is MDHEN and CDR2 is SYDVKM. V was cut by 6 bases and J by 5 bases, with 14 bases left in between. The CDR3 length is 14 residues. The CDR3 region has the DNA TGTGCCAGCAGGACAACGCGGGGGCATCAGCCCCAGCATTTT. Its protein product is CASRTTRGHQPQHF.

J is TRBJ1-2 and V is TRBV19, with 10 bases fitting TRBD1. The CDR3 loop spans 19 amino acids. The V gene end was trimmed by 6 bases and the J gene end by 5 bases; junction bases not matched to a gene: 21. Germline values: CDR1 LNHDA, CDR2 SQIVND (reference sequence). This CDR3 is CASRPMRPRDRGGRYGYTF. CDR3 in DNA: TGTGCCAGTAGACCCATGCGCCCCCGGGACAGGGGTGGGAGATATGGCTACACCTTC.

This chain links TRBV5-5 with TRBJ2-5, with D possibly TRBD2 on 6 matching bases. Germline V lookup: CDR1 SGHKS, CDR2 YYEKEE (reference sequence). The CDR3 is 16 amino acids. V gave up 2 bases and J gave up 5 bases, with 19 bases separating them. CDR3 loop: CASSLSRARGGETQYF. The CDR3 region has the DNA TGTGCCAGCAGCTTATCGAGGGCGCGGGGTGGGGAGACCCAGTACTTC.

V gene TRBV7-6 combines with J gene TRBJ2-5; TRBD2 matches at 10 bases. There are 16 residues in the CDR3. With V trimmed by 5 bases and J by 1 base, 7 bases remained unmatched. Germline assignment: CDR1 SGHVS and CDR2 FNYEAQ. This CDR3 reads CASSPTSGVIQETQYF. Here the CDR3 DNA reads TGTGCCAGCAGCCCAACTAGCGGGGTGATCCAAGAGACCCAGTACTTC. The variable domain in full, with the rest retrieved from reference TRBV7-6 and TRBJ2-5, is GAGVSQSPRYKVTKRGQDVALRCDPISGHVSLYWYRQALGQGPEFLTYFNYEAQQDKSGLPNDRFSAERPEGSISTLTIQRTEQRDSAMYRCASSPTSGVIQETQYFGPGTRLLVL.

The chain is built from TRBV5-1 and TRBJ2-2, with 7 positions matching TRBD1. This CDR3 has 15 amino acids. With 0 bases clipped from V and 5 bases from J, the junction kept 4 bases outside the gene matches. Per the germline V gene, CDR1 is SGHRS and CDR2 is YFSETQ. CDR3 coding DNA: TGCGCCAGCAGCTTGGATCCCAGGGGGACCGGGGAGCTGTTTTTT. Protein product: CASSLDPRGTGELFF.

The rearrangement joins TRBV11-1 to TRBJ2-2, with D perhaps matching TRBD2 (6 bases). V was cut by 4 bases and J by 2 bases, with 8 bases left in between. CDR3 length: 14 residues. Per the germline V gene, CDR1 is SGHAT and CDR2 is FQDESV (reference sequence). The CDR3: CASSSGTNTGELFF. The CDR3 region has the DNA TGTGCCAGCAGCTCCGGGACTAACACCGGGGAGCTGTTTTTT.

The rearrangement links TRBV19 to TRBJ2-1, with unresolved D. CDR3 length equals 11 residues. Trimming left V 5 bases short and J 10 bases short, with 9 bases between. The germline CDR1 and CDR2 sequences are LNHDA and SQIVND (reference sequence). The CDR3 DNA sequence: TGTGCCAGTAGTTCCTACCTCGAGCAGTTCTTC. Translated: CASSSYLEQFF. Together with reference TRBV19 and TRBJ2-1, the CDR3 gives the full variable domain: DGGITQSPKYLFRKEGQNVTLSCEQNLNHDAMYWYRQDPGQGLRLIYYSQIVNDFQKGDIAEGYSVSREKKESFPLTVTSAQKNPTAFYLCASSSYLEQFFGPGTRLTVL.

The genes are TRBV11-2 and TRBJ1-1; tentative D call: TRBD1 (6 bases). V was clipped by 1 base and J by 6 bases, with 12 bases between them. This CDR3 is built from 14 residues. Germline V lookup: CDR1 SGHAT, CDR2 FQNNGV. The CDR3 DNA sequence: TGTGCCAGCAGCTTAGCCCCACAGGGCGCTGAAGCTTTCTTT. Amino acids: CASSLAPQGAEAFF.

V usage is TRBV4-2 and J usage is TRBJ2-1; D ambiguous. V lost 4 bases, J lost 8 bases, and 9 bases lay in between. The CDR3 has 12 amino acids. Germline V gene data show CDR1 as LGHNA and CDR2 as YNFKEQ. This CDR3 reads CASSLSADEQFF. In DNA, the CDR3 is TGTGCCAGCAGCCTATCTGCCGATGAGCAGTTCTTC.

The CDR3 here is CASTEGNSPLHF. Written as DNA, the CDR3 is TGTGCCAGCACCGAAGGCAATTCACCCCTCCACTTT. The rearrangement links TRBV6-5 to TRBJ1-6, with unresolved D. The CDR3 runs 12 residues. V lost 7 bases and J 7 bases, leaving 8 bases between the germline ends. The germline gives CDR1 MNHEY, CDR2 SVGAGI.

This clone was counted only a few times. V is TRBV19 and J is TRBJ2-5; 7 nucleotides match TRBD2. The CDR3 contains 15 residues. From germline, CDR1 is LNHDA and CDR2 SQIVND (reference sequence). Losses at the gene ends were 5 bases for V and 2 bases for J; bases not matched to a gene: 8. CDR3 in DNA: TGTGCCAGTAGTGCTCGGACTAGAAAACAAGAGACCCAGTACTTC. This encodes CASSARTRKQETQYF. The entire variable domain, with the rest obtained from reference TRBV19 and TRBJ2-5, is as follows: DGGITQSPKYLFRKEGQNVTLSCEQNLNHDAMYWYRQDPGQGLRLIYYSQIVNDFQKGDIAEGYSVSREKKESFPLTVTSAQKNPTAFYLCASSARTRKQETQYFGPGTRLLVL.

The chain recombines TRBV7-6 with TRBJ1-4; unclear D gene. The CDR3 extends over 13 amino acids. The germline V gene has CDR1 SGHVS and CDR2 FNYEAQ. Trimming cost V 4 bases and J 5 bases, with 8 bases left between them. The CDR3 DNA follows: TGTGCCAGCAGCTATAGACCGAATGAAAAACTGTTTTTT. This sequence encodes CASSYRPNEKLFF.